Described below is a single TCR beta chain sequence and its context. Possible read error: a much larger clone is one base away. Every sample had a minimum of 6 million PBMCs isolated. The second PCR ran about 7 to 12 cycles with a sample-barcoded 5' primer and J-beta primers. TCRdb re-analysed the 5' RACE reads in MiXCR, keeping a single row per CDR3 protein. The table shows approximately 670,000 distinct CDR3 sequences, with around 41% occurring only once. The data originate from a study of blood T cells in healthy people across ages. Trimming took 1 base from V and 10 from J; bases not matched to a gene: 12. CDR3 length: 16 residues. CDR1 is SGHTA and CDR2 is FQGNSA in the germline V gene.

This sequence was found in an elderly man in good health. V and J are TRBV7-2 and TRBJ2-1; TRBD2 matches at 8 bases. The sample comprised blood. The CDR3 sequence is CASSLEPAGARREQFF. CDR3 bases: TGTGCCAGCAGCTTAGAACCAGCGGGGGCCCGTCGGGAGCAGTTCTTC.